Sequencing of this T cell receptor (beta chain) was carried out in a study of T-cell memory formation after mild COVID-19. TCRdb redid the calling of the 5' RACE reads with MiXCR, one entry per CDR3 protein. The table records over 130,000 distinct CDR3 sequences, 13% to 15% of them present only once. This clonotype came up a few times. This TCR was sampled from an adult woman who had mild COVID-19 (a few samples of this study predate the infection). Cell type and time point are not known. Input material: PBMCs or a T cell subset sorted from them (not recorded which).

CDR3 loop: CASSLGFYEQYF. DNA for the CDR3: TGTGCCAGCAGCCTAGGTTTTTACGAGCAGTACTTC. This sequence joins TRBV7-9 and TRBJ2-7, with D unclear. In germline, CDR1 is SEHNR, CDR2 FQNEAQ (reference sequence). The CDR3 loop spans 12 amino acids. Trimming shortened V by 5 bases and J by 4 bases, and 9 bases separated the two germline ends.